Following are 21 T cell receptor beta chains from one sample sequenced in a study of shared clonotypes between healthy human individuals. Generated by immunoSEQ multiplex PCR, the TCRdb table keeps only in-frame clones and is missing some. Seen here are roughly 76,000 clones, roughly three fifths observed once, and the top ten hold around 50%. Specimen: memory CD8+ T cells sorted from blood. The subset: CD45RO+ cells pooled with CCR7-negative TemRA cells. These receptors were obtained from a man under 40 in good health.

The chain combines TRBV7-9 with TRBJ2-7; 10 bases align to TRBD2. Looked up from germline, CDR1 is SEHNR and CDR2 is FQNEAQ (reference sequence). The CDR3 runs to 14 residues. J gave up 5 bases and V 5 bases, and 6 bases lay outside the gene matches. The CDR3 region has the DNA TGTGCCAGCAGCCCACTAGCGGGATTGAACGAGCAGTACTTC. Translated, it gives CASSPLAGLNEQYF.

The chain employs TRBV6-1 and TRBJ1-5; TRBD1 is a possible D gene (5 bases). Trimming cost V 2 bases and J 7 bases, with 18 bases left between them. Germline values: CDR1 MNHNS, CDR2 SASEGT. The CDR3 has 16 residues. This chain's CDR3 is CASSESDYGAGQPQHF. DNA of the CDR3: TGTGCCAGCAGTGAATCAGACTACGGGGCTGGACAGCCCCAGCATTTT.

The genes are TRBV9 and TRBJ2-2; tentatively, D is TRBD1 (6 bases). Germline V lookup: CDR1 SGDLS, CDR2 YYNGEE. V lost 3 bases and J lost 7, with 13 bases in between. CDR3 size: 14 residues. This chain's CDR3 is CASSEGVGRGELFF. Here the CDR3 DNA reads TGTGCCAGCAGCGAGGGGGTAGGGCGCGGGGAGCTGTTTTTT.

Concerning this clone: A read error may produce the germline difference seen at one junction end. As DNA, the CDR3 is TGTGCCAGCAGCCTAGCAACCGGACTAGCGGGACGGGAGACCCAGTACTTC. Amino acids: CASSLATGLAGRETQYF. The rearrangement joins TRBV7-6 to TRBJ2-5; 12 bases are a match to TRBD2. The germline V gene has CDR1 SGHVS and CDR2 FNYEAQ. The CDR3 is 17 residues long.

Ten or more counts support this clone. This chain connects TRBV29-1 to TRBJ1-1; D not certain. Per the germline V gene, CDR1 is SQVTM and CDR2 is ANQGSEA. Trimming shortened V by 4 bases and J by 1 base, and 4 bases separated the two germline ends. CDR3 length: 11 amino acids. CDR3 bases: TGCAGCGTTGCGCCGAACACTGAAGCTTTCTTT. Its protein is CSVAPNTEAFF.

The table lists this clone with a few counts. CDR3 in amino acids: CASSCSNCSYEQYF. The CDR3 nucleotides are TGTGCCAGCAGCTGTAGCAATTGCTCCTACGAGCAGTACTTC. The genes are TRBV7-9 and TRBJ2-7; no clear D gene. The CDR3 consists of 14 residues. Germline values: CDR1 SEHNR, CDR2 FQNEAQ (reference sequence). With 4 bases removed from V and 0 bases from J, the gap between germline ends came to 10 bases.

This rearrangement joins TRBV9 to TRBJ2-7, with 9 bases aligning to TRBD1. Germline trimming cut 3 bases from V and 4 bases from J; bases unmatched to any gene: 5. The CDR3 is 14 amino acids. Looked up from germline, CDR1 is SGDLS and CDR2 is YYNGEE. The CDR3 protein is CASSEEDRGYEQYF. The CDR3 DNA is TGTGCCAGCAGCGAAGAAGACAGGGGGTACGAGCAGTACTTC. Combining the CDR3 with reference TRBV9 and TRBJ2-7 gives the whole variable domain DSGVTQTPKHLITATGQRVTLRCSPRSGDLSVYWYQQSLDQGLQFLIQYYNGEERAKGNILERFSAQQFPDLHSELNLSSLELGDSALYFCASSEEDRGYEQYFGPGTRLTVT.

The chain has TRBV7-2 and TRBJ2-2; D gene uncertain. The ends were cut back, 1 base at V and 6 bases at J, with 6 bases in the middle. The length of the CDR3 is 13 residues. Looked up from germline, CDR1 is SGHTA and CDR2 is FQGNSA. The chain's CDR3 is CASSLVPSGELFF. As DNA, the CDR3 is TGTGCCAGCAGCTTAGTTCCGTCCGGGGAGCTGTTTTTT.

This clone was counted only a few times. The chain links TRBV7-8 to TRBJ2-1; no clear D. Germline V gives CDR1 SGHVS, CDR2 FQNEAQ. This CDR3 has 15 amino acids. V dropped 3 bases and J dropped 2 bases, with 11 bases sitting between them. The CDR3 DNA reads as TGTGCCAGCAGCTTGGATCGGCAGACCTACAATGAGCAGTTCTTC. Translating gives CASSLDRQTYNEQFF.

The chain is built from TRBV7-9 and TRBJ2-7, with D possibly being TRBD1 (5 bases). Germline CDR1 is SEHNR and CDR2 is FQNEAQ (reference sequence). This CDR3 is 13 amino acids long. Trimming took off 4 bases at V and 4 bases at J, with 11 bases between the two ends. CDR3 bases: TGTGCCAGCAGCTCCCGACAGCTATACGAGCAGTACTTC. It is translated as CASSSRQLYEQYF.

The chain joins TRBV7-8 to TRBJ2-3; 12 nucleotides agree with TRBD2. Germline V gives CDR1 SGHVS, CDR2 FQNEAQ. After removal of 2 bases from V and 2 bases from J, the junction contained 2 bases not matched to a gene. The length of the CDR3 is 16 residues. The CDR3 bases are TGTGCCAGCAGCTTATGGACTAGCGGGAACACAGATACGCAGTATTTT. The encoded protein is CASSLWTSGNTDTQYF.

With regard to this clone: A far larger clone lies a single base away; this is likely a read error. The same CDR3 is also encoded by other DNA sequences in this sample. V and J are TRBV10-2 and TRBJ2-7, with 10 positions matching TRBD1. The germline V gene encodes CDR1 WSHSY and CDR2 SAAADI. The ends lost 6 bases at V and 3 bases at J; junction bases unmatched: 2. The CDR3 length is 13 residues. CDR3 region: CASSGTGVYEQYF. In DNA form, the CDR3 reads TGCGCCAGCAGCGGGACAGGGGTCTACGAGCAGTACTTC.

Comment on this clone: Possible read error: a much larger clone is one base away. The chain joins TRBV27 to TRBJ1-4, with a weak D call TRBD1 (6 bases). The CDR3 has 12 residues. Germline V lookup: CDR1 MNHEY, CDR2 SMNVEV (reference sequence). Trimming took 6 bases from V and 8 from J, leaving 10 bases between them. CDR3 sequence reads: CASRQGDEKLFF. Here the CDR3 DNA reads TGTGCCAGCAGACAGGGAGACGAAAAACTGTTTTTT.

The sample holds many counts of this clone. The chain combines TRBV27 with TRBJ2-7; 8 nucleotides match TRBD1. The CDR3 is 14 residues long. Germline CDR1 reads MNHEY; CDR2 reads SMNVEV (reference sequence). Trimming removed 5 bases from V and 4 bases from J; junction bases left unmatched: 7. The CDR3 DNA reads TGTGCCAGCAGTCCGGGACAGGTTGGGTACGAGCAGTACTTC. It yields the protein CASSPGQVGYEQYF.

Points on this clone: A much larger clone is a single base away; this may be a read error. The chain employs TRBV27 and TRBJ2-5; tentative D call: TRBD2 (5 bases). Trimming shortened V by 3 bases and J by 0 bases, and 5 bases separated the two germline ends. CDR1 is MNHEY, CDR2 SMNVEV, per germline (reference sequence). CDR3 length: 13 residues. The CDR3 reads CASSFGDQETQYF. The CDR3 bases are TGTGCCAGCAGTTTCGGGGACCAAGAGACCCAGTACTTC.

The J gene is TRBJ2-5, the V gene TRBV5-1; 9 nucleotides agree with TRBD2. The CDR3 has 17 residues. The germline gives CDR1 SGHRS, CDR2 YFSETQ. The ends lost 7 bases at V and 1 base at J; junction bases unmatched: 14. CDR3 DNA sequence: TGCGCCAGCGGTCGGGGTGCGGGAGGGATCCCCCAAGAGACCCAGTACTTC. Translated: CASGRGAGGIPQETQYF.

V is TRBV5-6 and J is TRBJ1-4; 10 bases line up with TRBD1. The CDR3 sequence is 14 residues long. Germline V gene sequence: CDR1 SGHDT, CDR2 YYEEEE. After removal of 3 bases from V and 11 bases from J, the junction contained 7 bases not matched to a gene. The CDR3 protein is CASSSGTGDPKLFF. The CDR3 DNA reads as TGTGCCAGCAGCTCCGGGACAGGGGATCCGAAACTGTTTTTT.

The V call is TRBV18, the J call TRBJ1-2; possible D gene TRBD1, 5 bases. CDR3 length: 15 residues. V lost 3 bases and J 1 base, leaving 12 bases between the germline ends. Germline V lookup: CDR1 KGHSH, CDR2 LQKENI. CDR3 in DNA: TGTGCCAGCTCACCCGAGGCAGGGAGTAACTATGGCTACACCTTC. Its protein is CASSPEAGSNYGYTF.

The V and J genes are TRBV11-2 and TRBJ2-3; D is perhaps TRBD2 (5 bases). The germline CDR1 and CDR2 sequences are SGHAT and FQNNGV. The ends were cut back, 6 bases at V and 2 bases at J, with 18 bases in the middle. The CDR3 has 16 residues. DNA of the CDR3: TGTGCCAGCAGTCCCCTTGTATACGGACTCACAGATACGCAGTATTTT. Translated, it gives CASSPLVYGLTDTQYF.

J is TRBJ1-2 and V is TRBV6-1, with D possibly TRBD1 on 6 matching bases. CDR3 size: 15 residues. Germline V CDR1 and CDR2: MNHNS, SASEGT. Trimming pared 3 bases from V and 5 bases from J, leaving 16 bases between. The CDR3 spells CASSETSGGGYGYTF. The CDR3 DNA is TGTGCCAGCAGTGAGACAAGCGGGGGCGGGTATGGCTACACCTTC.

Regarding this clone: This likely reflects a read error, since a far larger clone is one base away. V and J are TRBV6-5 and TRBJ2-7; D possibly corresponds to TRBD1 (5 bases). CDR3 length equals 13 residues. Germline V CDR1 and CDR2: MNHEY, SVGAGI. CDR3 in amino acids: CVSSIVGAYEQYF. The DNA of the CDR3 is TGTGTCAGCAGTATCGTAGGGGCCTACGAGCAGTACTTC.